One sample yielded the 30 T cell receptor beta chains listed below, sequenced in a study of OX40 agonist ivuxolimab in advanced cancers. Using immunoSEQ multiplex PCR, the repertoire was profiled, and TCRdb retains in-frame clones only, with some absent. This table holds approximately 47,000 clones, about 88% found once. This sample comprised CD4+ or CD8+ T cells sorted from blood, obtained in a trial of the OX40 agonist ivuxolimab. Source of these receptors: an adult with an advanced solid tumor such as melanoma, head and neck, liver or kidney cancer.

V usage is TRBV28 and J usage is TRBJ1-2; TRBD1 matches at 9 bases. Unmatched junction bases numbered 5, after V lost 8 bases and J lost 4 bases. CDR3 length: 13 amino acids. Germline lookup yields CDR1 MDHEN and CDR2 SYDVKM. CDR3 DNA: TGTGCCAGCCTCCGGGACAGGGCCTATGGCTACACCTTC. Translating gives CASLRDRAYGYTF.

This chain's CDR3 is CASSLKDRRFYNEQFF. In nucleotides, the CDR3 is TGTGCCAGCAGCCTCAAGGACCGAAGATTTTACAATGAGCAGTTCTTC. V is TRBV5-5 and J is TRBJ2-1; D remains unclear. This CDR3 region has 16 residues. Germline values: CDR1 SGHKS, CDR2 YYEKEE (reference sequence). Trimming left V 4 bases short and J 4 bases short, with 18 bases between.

CDR3 loop: CASSLTRGQMGYNEQFF. In DNA form, the CDR3 reads TGTGCCAGCAGCTTGACTAGGGGACAAATGGGCTACAATGAGCAGTTCTTC. The chain couples TRBV5-6 to TRBJ2-1, with D possibly matching TRBD1 (6 bases). The CDR3 runs 17 residues. The germline V gene encodes CDR1 SGHDT and CDR2 YYEEEE. Deletions cut 1 base from V and 3 bases from J, with 17 bases between.

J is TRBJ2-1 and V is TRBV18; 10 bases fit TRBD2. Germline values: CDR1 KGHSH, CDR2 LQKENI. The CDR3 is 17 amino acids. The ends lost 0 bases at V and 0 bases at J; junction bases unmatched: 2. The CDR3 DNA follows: TGTGCCAGCTCACCACCACTAGCGGGGAGCTCCTACAATGAGCAGTTCTTC. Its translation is CASSPPLAGSSYNEQFF. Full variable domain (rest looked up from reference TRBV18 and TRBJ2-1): NAGVMQNPRHLVRRRGQEARLRCSPMKGHSHVYWYRQLPEEGLKFMVYLQKENIIDESGMPKERFSAEFPKEGPSILRIQQVVRGDSAAYFCASSPPLAGSSYNEQFFGPGTRLTVL.

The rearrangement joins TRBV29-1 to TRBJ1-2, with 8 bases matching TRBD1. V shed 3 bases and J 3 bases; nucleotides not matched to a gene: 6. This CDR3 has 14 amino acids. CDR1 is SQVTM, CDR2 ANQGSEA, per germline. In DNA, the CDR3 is TGCAGCGTTGAGAATACAGGGGGGGACTATGGCTACACCTTC. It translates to CSVENTGGDYGYTF.

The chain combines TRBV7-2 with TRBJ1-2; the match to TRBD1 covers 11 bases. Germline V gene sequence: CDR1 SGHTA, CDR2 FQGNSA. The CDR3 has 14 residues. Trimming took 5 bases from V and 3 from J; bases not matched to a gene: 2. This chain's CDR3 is CASSGQGAHYGYTF. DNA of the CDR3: TGTGCCAGCAGCGGACAGGGGGCGCACTATGGCTACACCTTC.

CDR3 sequence reads: CSALTGNTIYF. The CDR3 DNA sequence: TGCAGTGCTTTAACAGGAAACACCATATATTTT. This chain joins TRBV20-1 and TRBJ1-3; D uncertain. V was clipped by 5 bases and J by 4 bases, with 6 bases between them. This CDR3 has 11 residues. CDR1 is DFQATT and CDR2 is SNEGSKA in the germline V gene (reference sequence).

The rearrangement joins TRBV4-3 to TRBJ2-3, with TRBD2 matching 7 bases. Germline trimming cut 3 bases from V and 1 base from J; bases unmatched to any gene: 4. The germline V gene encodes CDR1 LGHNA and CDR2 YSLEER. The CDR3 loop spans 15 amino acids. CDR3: CASSHRTSGTDTQYF. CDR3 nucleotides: TGCGCCAGCAGCCATAGGACTAGTGGCACAGATACGCAGTATTTT.

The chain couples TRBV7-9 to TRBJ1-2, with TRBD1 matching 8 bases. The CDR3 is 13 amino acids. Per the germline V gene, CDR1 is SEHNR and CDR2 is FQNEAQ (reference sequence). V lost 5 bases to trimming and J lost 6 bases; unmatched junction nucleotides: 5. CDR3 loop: CASSTEDRDGYTF. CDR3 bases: TGTGCCAGCAGCACCGAGGACAGGGATGGCTACACCTTC.

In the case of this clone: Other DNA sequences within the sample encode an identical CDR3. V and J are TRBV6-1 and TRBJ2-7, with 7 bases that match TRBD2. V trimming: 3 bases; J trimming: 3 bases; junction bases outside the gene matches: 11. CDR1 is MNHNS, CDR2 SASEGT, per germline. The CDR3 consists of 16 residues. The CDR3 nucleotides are TGTGCCAGCAGTGAGGGTCGGGGGGAATCAGGCTACGAGCAGTACTTC. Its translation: CASSEGRGESGYEQYF.

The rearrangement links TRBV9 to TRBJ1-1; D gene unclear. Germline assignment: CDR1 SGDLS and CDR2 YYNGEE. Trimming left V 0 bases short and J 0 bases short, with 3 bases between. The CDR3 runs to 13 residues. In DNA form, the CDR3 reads TGTGCCAGCAGCGTAGCCCTGAACACTGAAGCTTTCTTT. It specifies CASSVALNTEAFF.

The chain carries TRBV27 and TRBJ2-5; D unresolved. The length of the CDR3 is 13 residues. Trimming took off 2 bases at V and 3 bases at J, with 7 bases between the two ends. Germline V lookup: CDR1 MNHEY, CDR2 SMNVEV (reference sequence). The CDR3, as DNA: TGTGCCAGCAGTTTAGGCAGAGAAGAGACCCAGTACTTC. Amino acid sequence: CASSLGREETQYF.

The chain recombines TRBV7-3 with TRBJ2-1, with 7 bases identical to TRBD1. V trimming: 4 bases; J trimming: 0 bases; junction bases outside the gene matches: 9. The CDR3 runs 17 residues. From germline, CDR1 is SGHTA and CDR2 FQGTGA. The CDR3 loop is CASSSTITGASYNEQFF. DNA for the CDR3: TGTGCCAGCAGCTCCACAATCACAGGGGCCTCCTACAATGAGCAGTTCTTC.

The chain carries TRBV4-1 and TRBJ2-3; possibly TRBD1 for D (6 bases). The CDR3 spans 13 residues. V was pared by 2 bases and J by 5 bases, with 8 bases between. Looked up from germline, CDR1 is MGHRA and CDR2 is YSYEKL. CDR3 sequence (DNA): TGCGCCAGCAGCCAACTAGGGGGAGATACGCAGTATTTT. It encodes CASSQLGGDTQYF.

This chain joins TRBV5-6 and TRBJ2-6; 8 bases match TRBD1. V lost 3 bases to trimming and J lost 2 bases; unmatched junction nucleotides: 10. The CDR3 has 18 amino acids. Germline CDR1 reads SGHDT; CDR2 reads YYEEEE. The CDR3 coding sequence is TGTGCCAGCAGCTCGCCGACAGGGGAGCGGGCTGGGGCCAACGTCCTGACTTTC. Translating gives CASSSPTGERAGANVLTF.

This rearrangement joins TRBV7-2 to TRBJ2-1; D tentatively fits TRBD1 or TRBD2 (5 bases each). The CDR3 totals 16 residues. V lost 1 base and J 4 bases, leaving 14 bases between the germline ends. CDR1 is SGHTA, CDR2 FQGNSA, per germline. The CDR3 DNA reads TGTGCCAGCAGCTTAGGGGGGTCTGGTGCATACAATGAGCAGTTCTTC. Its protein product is CASSLGGSGAYNEQFF.

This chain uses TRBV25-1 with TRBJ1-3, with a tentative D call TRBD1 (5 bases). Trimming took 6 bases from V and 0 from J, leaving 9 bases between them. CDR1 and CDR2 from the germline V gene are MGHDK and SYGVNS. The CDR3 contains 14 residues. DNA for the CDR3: TGTGCCAGCAGCGACAGACGCTCTGGAAACACCATATATTTT. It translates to CASSDRRSGNTIYF.

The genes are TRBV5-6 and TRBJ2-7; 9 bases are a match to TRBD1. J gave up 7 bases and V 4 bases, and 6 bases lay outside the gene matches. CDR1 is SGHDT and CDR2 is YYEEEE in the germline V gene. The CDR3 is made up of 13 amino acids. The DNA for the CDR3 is TGTGCCAGCAGCCTACAGGGGGCGGAAGAGCAGTACTTC. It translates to CASSLQGAEEQYF.

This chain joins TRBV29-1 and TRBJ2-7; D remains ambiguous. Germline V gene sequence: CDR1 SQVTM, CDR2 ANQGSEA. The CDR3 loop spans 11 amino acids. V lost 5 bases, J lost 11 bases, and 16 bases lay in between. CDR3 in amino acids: CSVTLTSLEYF. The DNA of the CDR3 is TGCAGCGTTACTTTGACCTCGTTGGAGTACTTC.

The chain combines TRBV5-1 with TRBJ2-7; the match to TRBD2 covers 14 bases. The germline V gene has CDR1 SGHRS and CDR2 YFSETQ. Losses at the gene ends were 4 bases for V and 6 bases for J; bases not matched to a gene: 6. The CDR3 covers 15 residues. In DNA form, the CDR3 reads TGCGCCAGCAGCCTGACTAGCGGGAGGGCCCCCGAGCAGTACTTC. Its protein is CASSLTSGRAPEQYF.

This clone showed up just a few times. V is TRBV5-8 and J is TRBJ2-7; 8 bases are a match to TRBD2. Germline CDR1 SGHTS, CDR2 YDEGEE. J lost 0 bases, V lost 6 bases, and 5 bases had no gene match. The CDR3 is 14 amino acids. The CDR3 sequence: CASNREGNSYEQYF. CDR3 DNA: TGTGCCAGCAACCGGGAGGGAAACTCCTACGAGCAGTACTTC.

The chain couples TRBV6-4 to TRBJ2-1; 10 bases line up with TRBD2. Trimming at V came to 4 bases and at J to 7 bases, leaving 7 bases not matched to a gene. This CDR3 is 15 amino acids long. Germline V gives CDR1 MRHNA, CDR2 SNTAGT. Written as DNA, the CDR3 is TGTGCCAGCAGTGCCGCCGGGACTAGCGAAAATGAGCAGTTCTTC. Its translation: CASSAAGTSENEQFF.

The DNA of the CDR3 is TGTGCCAGCAGCCCTCTGGGGGGGGAGACCCAGTACTTC. Protein product: CASSPLGGETQYF. The chain recombines TRBV7-6 with TRBJ2-5, with 7 bases lining up with TRBD2. The CDR3 is 13 amino acids. The V gene end was trimmed by 5 bases and the J gene end by 5 bases; junction bases not matched to a gene: 5. Germline CDR1 reads SGHVS; CDR2 reads FNYEAQ. Filled out from reference TRBV7-6 and TRBJ2-5, the complete variable domain reads GAGVSQSPRYKVTKRGQDVALRCDPISGHVSLYWYRQALGQGPEFLTYFNYEAQQDKSGLPNDRFSAERPEGSISTLTIQRTEQRDSAMYRCASSPLGGETQYFGPGTRLLVL.

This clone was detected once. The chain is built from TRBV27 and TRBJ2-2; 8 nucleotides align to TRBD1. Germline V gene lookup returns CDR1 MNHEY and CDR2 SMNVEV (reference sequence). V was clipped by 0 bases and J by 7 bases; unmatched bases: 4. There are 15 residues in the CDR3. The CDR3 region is CASSLSTGGIGELFF. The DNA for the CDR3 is TGTGCCAGCAGTTTATCTACAGGGGGAATCGGGGAGCTGTTTTTT.

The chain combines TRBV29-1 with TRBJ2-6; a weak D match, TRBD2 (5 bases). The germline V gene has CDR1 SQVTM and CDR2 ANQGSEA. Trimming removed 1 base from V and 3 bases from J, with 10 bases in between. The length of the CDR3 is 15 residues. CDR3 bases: TGCAGCGTTGAAGGTGGGAGTTATGGGGCCAACGTCCTGACTTTC. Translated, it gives CSVEGGSYGANVLTF.

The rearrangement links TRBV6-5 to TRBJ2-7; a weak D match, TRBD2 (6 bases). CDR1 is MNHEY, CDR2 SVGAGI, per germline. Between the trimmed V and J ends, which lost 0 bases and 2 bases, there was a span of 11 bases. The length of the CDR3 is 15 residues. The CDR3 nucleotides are TGTGCCAGCAGTTACTCGGCGGGATATCCCTACGAGCAGTACTTC. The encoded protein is CASSYSAGYPYEQYF.

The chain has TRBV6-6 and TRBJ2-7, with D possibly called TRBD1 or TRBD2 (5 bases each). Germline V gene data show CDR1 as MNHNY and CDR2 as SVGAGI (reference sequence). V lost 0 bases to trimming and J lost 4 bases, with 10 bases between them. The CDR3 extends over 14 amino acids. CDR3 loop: CASSYSGTTYEQYF. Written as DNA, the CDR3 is TGTGCCAGCAGTTACTCGGGGACGACGTACGAGCAGTACTTC.

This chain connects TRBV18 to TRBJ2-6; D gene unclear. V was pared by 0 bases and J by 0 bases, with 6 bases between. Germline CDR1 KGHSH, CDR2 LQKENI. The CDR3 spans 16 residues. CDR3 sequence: CASSPPGFSGANVLTF. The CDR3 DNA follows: TGTGCCAGCTCACCACCGGGTTTCTCTGGGGCCAACGTCCTGACTTTC.

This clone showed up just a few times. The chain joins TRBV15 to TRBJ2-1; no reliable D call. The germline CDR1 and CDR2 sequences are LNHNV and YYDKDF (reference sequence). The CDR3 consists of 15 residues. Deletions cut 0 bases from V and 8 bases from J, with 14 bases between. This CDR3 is CATSRDSAVGYEQFF. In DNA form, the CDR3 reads TGTGCCACCAGCAGAGATAGTGCCGTAGGCTATGAGCAGTTCTTC.

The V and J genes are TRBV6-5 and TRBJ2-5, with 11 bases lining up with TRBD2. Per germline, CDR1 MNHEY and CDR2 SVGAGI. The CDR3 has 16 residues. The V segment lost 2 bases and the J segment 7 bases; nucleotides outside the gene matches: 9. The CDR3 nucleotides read TGTGCCAGCAGTTACGGGATGGGGACTAGCGGTAGGACCCAGTACTTC. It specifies CASSYGMGTSGRTQYF.